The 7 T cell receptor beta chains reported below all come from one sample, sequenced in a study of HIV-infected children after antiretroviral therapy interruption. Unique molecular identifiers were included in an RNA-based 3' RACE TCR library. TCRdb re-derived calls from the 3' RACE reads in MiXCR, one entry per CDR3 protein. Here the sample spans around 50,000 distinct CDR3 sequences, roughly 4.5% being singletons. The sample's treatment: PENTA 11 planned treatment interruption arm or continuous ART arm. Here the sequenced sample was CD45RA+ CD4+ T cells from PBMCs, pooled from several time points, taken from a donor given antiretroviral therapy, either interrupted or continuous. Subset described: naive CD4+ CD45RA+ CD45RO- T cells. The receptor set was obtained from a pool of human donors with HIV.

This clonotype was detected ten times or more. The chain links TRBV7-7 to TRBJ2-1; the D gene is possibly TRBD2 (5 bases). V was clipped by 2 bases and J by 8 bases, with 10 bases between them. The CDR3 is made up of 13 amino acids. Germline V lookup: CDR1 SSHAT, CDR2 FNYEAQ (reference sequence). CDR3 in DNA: TGTGCCAGCAGCTTATCTCTGGGAGATGAGCAGTTCTTC. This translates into CASSLSLGDEQFF.

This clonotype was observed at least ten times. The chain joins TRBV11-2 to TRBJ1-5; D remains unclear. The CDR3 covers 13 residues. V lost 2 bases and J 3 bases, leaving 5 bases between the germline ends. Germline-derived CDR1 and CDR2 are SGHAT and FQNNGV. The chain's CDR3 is CASSLSLNQPQHF. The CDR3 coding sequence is TGTGCCAGCAGCTTATCCCTCAATCAGCCCCAGCATTTT.

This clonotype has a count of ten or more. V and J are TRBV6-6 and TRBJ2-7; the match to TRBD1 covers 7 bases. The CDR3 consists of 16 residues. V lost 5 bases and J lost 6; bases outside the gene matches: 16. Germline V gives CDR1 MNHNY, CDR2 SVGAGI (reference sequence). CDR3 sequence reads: CASSRTQPGQPSEQYF. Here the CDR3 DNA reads TGTGCCAGCAGTCGTACACAACCGGGACAGCCCTCCGAGCAGTACTTC.

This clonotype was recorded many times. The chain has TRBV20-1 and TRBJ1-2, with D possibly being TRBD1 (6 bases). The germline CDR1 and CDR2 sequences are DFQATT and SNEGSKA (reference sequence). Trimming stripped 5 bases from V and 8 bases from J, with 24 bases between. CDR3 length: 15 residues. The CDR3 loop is CSAFDRRDYLRGYTF. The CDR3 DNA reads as TGCAGTGCTTTCGACAGGAGGGATTATCTTCGGGGCTACACCTTC.

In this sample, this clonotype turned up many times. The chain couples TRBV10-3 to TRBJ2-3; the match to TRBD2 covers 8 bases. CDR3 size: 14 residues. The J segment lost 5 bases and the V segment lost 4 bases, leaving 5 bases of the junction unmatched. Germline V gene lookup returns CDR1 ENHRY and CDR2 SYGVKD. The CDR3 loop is CAISAGGRLDTQYF. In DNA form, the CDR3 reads TGTGCCATCAGTGCGGGGGGGCGGTTAGATACGCAGTATTTT.

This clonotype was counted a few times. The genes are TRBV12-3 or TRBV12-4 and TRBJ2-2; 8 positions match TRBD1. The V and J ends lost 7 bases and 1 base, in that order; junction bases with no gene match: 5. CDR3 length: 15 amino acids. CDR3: CASTIGTGNTGELFF. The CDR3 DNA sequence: TGTGCCAGCACTATCGGGACAGGGAACACCGGGGAGCTGTTTTTT.

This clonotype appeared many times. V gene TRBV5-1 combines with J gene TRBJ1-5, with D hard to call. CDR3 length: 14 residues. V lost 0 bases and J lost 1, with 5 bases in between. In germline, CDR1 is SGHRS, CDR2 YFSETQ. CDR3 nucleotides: TGCGCCAGCAGCTTGGGGGGAAGCAATCAGCCCCAGCATTTT. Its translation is CASSLGGSNQPQHF.